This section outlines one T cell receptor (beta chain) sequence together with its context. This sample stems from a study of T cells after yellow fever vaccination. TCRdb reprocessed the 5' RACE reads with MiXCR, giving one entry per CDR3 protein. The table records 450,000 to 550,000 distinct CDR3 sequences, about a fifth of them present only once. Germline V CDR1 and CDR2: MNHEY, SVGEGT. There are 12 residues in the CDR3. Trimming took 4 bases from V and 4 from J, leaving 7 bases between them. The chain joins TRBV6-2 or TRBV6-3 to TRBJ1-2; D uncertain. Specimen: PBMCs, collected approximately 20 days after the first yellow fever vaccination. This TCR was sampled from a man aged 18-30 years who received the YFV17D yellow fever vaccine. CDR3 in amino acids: CASSLWAYGYTF. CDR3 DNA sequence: TGTGCCAGCAGTTTGTGGGCCTATGGCTACACCTTC.